The clone carrying this TCR beta chain was detected a few times. 5'RACE template switching generated TCR cDNA, adding a universal primer site and UMIs. A single record per CDR3 protein comes from TCRdb applying MiXCR to the 5' RACE reads. The sample has some 350,000 distinct CDR3 sequences, 8.7% seen once. This CDR3 is built from 16 residues. Per the germline V gene, CDR1 is LGHDT and CDR2 is YNNKEL (reference sequence). The V end lost 0 bases, the J end lost 2 bases, and 14 bases lay between the germline ends. The sample comes from a study of T cells after yellow fever vaccination. Sequencing used PBMCs, obtained on the day of the first yellow fever vaccination. The clonotype comes from a young man who received the YFV17D yellow fever vaccine. The chain combines TRBV3-1 with TRBJ2-7; tentatively, D is TRBD2 (7 bases). The CDR3 loop is CASSQDGGGLAYEQYF. CDR3 DNA sequence: TGTGCCAGCAGCCAAGATGGGGGGGGGCTAGCCTACGAGCAGTACTTC.